Below, 9 T cell receptor beta chains from the same sample are listed, as sequenced in a study of OX40 agonist ivuxolimab in advanced cancers. Here immunoSEQ multiplex PCR was the method, and the copy in TCRdb shows in-frame clones only, minus some. The data hold fewer than 75,000 clones, with 88% observed a single time. Sequenced material: CD4+ or CD8+ T cells sorted from blood, taken in a trial of the OX40 agonist ivuxolimab. The receptors originated from an adult with an advanced solid tumor such as melanoma, head and neck, liver or kidney cancer.

The chain has TRBV19 and TRBJ2-6; TRBD2 agrees at 7 bases. The CDR3 totals 17 residues. Germline loops: CDR1 LNHDA, CDR2 SQIVND (reference sequence). V dropped 9 bases and J dropped 2; count of bases not matched to a gene: 13. The CDR3 loop reads CASHRGGRVTGANVLTF. For the CDR3, the DNA is TGTGCCAGCCACCGTGGAGGGAGGGTAACTGGGGCCAACGTCCTGACTTTC.

This chain connects TRBV5-5 to TRBJ2-6; D not resolved. The CDR3 covers 15 residues. Trimming removed 0 bases from V and 1 base from J, with 5 bases in between. Germline V gives CDR1 SGHKS, CDR2 YYEKEE (reference sequence). CDR3 region: CASSLGRSGANVLTF. The CDR3 DNA reads as TGTGCCAGCAGCTTGGGGAGATCTGGGGCCAACGTCCTGACTTTC.

The chain uses TRBV6-6 and TRBJ2-2; TRBD2 matches at 8 bases. CDR1 MNHNY and CDR2 SVGAGI come from the germline V gene (reference sequence). The trim removed 5 bases at V and 1 base at J, leaving 6 bases unmatched. The CDR3 is 16 amino acids. CDR3 bases: TGTGCCAGCAGTAGAACTAGCGGAGTGAACACCGGGGAGCTGTTTTTT. This translates into CASSRTSGVNTGELFF.

The chain uses TRBV5-1 and TRBJ2-5, with TRBD1 identical over 7 bases. This CDR3 region has 16 residues. CDR1 SGHRS and CDR2 YFSETQ come from the germline V gene. V shed 0 bases and J 4 bases; nucleotides not matched to a gene: 9. CDR3 sequence (DNA): TGCGCCAGCAGCTTGGAGACAGGGAAGGTCGGAGAGACCCAGTACTTC. Translating gives CASSLETGKVGETQYF.

This chain links TRBV7-6 with TRBJ2-7; D ambiguous. Germline loops: CDR1 SGHVS, CDR2 FNYEAQ. This CDR3 region has 11 residues. Trimming left V 1 base short and J 4 bases short, with 2 bases between. For the CDR3, the DNA is TGTGCCAGCAGCTTAGAGTACGAGCAGTACTTC. Protein product: CASSLEYEQYF.

The rearrangement links TRBV11-1 to TRBJ2-3, with a weak D call TRBD1 (6 bases). The CDR3 sequence is 15 residues long. Germline V gene data show CDR1 as SGHAT and CDR2 as FQDESV (reference sequence). V was shortened by 1 base and J by 3 bases, with 11 bases between the two germline ends. CDR3 nucleotide sequence: TGTGCCAGCAGCTTAGGGGGGCCCGGAACAGATACGCAGTATTTT. It is translated as CASSLGGPGTDTQYF.

This chain's CDR3 is CASSLWDSSGANVLTF. In nucleotides, the CDR3 is TGCGCCAGCAGCTTGTGGGACAGTTCTGGGGCCAACGTCCTGACTTTC. The gene calls are TRBV5-1 and TRBJ2-6, with 7 bases aligning to TRBD1. Germline V gene lookup returns CDR1 SGHRS and CDR2 YFSETQ. V was pared by 1 base and J by 1 base, with 2 bases of the junction left unmatched. The CDR3 length is 16 residues.

The rearrangement joins TRBV19 to TRBJ1-4; tentatively, D is TRBD1 (5 bases). Trimming cost V 5 bases and J 2 bases, with 15 bases left between them. Germline V gives CDR1 LNHDA, CDR2 SQIVND (reference sequence). The CDR3 totals 16 residues. CDR3 nucleotide sequence: TGTGCCAGTAGTTCGGGACCTTGGCGGACTAATGAAAAACTGTTTTTT. Encoded protein: CASSSGPWRTNEKLFF.

The V call is TRBV6-1, the J call TRBJ2-3; maybe TRBD2 (5 bases). Trimming left V 7 bases short and J 5 bases short, with 16 bases between. Germline loops: CDR1 MNHNS, CDR2 SASEGT. This CDR3 region has 14 residues. The CDR3 DNA sequence: TGTGCCAGCAAGAGGGCGGAGGAGAGAGATACGCAGTATTTT. Its translation: CASKRAEERDTQYF.